The 30 T cell receptor beta chains below were found in one sample sequenced in a study of graft-versus-host responses after intestinal transplantation. Using immunoSEQ multiplex PCR, the repertoire was profiled, and TCRdb retains in-frame clones only, with some absent. The sample lists fewer than 150,000 clones; over 85% were seen once. For these TCRs, the target antigens are not known. This specimen was unstimulated CD4+ T cells sorted from spleen or lymph node cells, taken before intestinal transplant. Source of these receptors: a human donor who received an intestinal transplant.

This clone was picked up one time. The chain is built from TRBV5-1 and TRBJ2-7, with D uncertain. Germline values: CDR1 SGHRS, CDR2 YFSETQ. This CDR3 spans 14 amino acids. The V end lost 0 bases, the J end lost 3 bases, and 10 bases lay between the germline ends. CDR3 residues: CASSLEAGFYEQYF. In DNA, the CDR3 is TGCGCCAGCAGCTTGGAGGCAGGATTCTACGAGCAGTACTTC.

V and J are TRBV7-2 and TRBJ1-6; TRBD1 aligns across 7 bases. The germline gives CDR1 SGHTA, CDR2 FQGNSA. The CDR3 sequence is 13 residues long. V lost 5 bases, J lost 13 bases, and 8 bases stayed unmatched. The CDR3 is CASSLGTDRPLHF. The CDR3 nucleotides read TGTGCCAGCAGCCTCGGGACAGACCGGCCCCTCCACTTT. Variable domain in full (rest from reference TRBV7-2 and TRBJ1-6): GAGVSQSPSNKVTEKGKDVELRCDPISGHTALYWYRQSLGQGLEFLIYFQGNSAPDKSGLPSDRFSAERTGGSVSTLTIQRTQQEDSAVYLCASSLGTDRPLHFGNGTRLTVT.

J is TRBJ1-5 and V is TRBV2; 10 nucleotides match TRBD1. CDR1 is SNHLY, CDR2 FYNNEI, per germline. The CDR3 is 14 amino acids. After removal of 5 bases from V and 6 bases from J, the junction contained 4 bases not matched to a gene. CDR3 residues: CASSRGQGFQPQHF. Written as DNA, the CDR3 is TGTGCCAGCAGTAGGGGACAGGGGTTTCAGCCCCAGCATTTT.

V usage is TRBV12-5 and J usage is TRBJ2-7, with a weak D call TRBD2 (5 bases). V was clipped by 0 bases and J by 1 base, with 10 bases between them. The V gene's germline CDR1 is LGHNT and CDR2 FRNRAP. CDR3 length: 15 residues. The CDR3 loop reads CASGLVLGESYEQYF. The CDR3 bases are TGTGCTAGTGGTTTGGTACTGGGAGAGTCCTACGAGCAGTACTTC.

This clone was seen only a few times. The chain recombines TRBV5-6 with TRBJ1-5, with 8 bases fitting TRBD1. Germline values: CDR1 SGHDT, CDR2 YYEEEE. V trimming: 2 bases; J trimming: 2 bases; junction bases outside the gene matches: 3. This CDR3 region has 15 residues. The CDR3 DNA follows: TGTGCCAGCAGCTTAGTGGACAGGGGCAATCAGCCCCAGCATTTT. Translation: CASSLVDRGNQPQHF.

The gene calls are TRBV6-4 and TRBJ2-4, with TRBD1 matching over 9 bases. This CDR3 is 14 amino acids long. In germline, CDR1 is MRHNA, CDR2 SNTAGT. With 5 bases clipped from V and 4 bases from J, the junction kept 3 bases outside the gene matches. CDR3 protein: CASSPTGGKNIQYF. CDR3 DNA: TGTGCCAGCAGTCCGACAGGGGGTAAAAACATTCAGTACTTC.

The chain couples TRBV11-3 to TRBJ2-2, with a possible D match to TRBD2 (6 bases). The ends were cut back, 3 bases at V and 6 bases at J, with 17 bases in the middle. The CDR3 has 16 amino acids. Germline V CDR1 and CDR2: SGHNT, YENEEA. The CDR3 bases are TGTGCCAGCAGCTTTATACGAGCGGGTAATGCCGGGGAGCTGTTTTTT. Translation gives CASSFIRAGNAGELFF. The full variable domain, in which reference TRBV11-3 and TRBJ2-2 provide the parts outside the CDR3, is EAGVVQSPRYKIIEKKQPVAFWCNPISGHNTLYWYLQNLGQGPELLIRYENEEAVDDSQLPKDRFSAERLKGVDSTLKIQPAELGDSAVYLCASSFIRAGNAGELFFGEGSRLTVL.

This chain joins TRBV9 and TRBJ2-4; D is unclear. V lost 3 bases and J lost 2, with 18 bases in between. This CDR3 region has 17 residues. The germline V gene has CDR1 SGDLS and CDR2 YYNGEE. The CDR3 nucleotides are TGTGCCAGCAGCGCCCCCTTGGGCGGTGAGACCAAAAACATTCAGTACTTC. Amino acids: CASSAPLGGETKNIQYF.

The chain carries TRBV18 and TRBJ2-7; TRBD2 matches 8 bases. CDR1 and CDR2 from the germline V gene are KGHSH and LQKENI. CDR3 length equals 16 residues. Trimming cost V 1 base and J 5 bases; bases outside gene matches: 10. CDR3 DNA: TGTGCCAGCTCACCACGTTCCGGGGGGGCGACGGACGAGCAGTACTTC. Translated, it gives CASSPRSGGATDEQYF.

This chain joins TRBV7-2 and TRBJ2-5; 12 positions agree with TRBD2. V lost 3 bases to trimming and J lost 5 bases; unmatched junction nucleotides: 1. Germline assignment: CDR1 SGHTA and CDR2 FQGNSA. The CDR3 spans 14 residues. Written as DNA, the CDR3 is TGTGCCAGCAGCTTCGGACTAGCGGGGGAGACCCAGTACTTC. Its translation: CASSFGLAGETQYF.

This clone was seen a single time. This chain's CDR3 is CASSLRRTGGASEAFF. Here the CDR3 DNA reads TGTGCCAGCAGCCTAAGACGAACAGGGGGCGCGTCTGAAGCTTTCTTT. V is TRBV11-2 and J is TRBJ1-1; TRBD1 aligns across 9 bases. The CDR3 runs 16 residues. Germline-derived CDR1 and CDR2 are SGHAT and FQNNGV. J lost 6 bases, V lost 5 bases, and 13 bases had no gene match. Full variable domain (outside the CDR3, taken from reference TRBV11-2 and TRBJ1-1): EAGVAQSPRYKIIEKRQSVAFWCNPISGHATLYWYQQILGQGPKLLIQFQNNGVVDDSQLPKDRFSAERLKGVDSTLKIQPAKLEDSAVYLCASSLRRTGGASEAFFGQGTRLTVV.

This chain uses TRBV5-1 with TRBJ2-4; a possible D gene is TRBD2 (6 bases). V was pared by 3 bases and J by 3 bases, with 10 bases between. This CDR3 region has 14 residues. Germline assignment: CDR1 SGHRS and CDR2 YFSETQ. For the CDR3, the DNA is TGCGCCAGCAGCTGGTCCGGGGGCAAAAACATTCAGTACTTC. Encoded protein: CASSWSGGKNIQYF.

The chain joins TRBV19 to TRBJ2-1; maybe TRBD2 (7 bases). Germline lookup yields CDR1 LNHDA and CDR2 SQIVND (reference sequence). There are 15 residues in the CDR3. Trimming removed 8 bases at V and 7 bases at J, with 21 bases between. Written as DNA, the CDR3 is TGTGCCAGTGGGTTGAGGGGGGGGGCTAAAAATGAGCAGTTCTTC. As protein: CASGLRGGAKNEQFF.

The chain uses TRBV5-5 and TRBJ1-1, with D uncertain. There are 14 residues in the CDR3. Looked up from germline, CDR1 is SGHKS and CDR2 is YYEKEE (reference sequence). Trimming took off 0 bases at V and 0 bases at J, with 6 bases between the two ends. The CDR3 DNA reads as TGTGCCAGCAGCTTGGGGACTGTGAACACTGAAGCTTTCTTT. The encoded protein is CASSLGTVNTEAFF.

The chain couples TRBV10-1 to TRBJ1-2; unclear D gene. V lost 2 bases and J lost 1, with 5 bases in between. The germline V gene has CDR1 WNHNN and CDR2 SYGVQD (reference sequence). This CDR3 spans 13 amino acids. CDR3 region: CASSEGSNYGYTF. The CDR3 region has the DNA TGCGCCAGCAGTGAGGGGAGTAACTATGGCTACACCTTC.

The gene calls are TRBV5-5 and TRBJ2-1; 12 bases are shared with TRBD2. Per the germline V gene, CDR1 is SGHKS and CDR2 is YYEKEE (reference sequence). The length of the CDR3 is 17 residues. The ends lost 0 bases at V and 1 base at J; junction bases unmatched: 2. CDR3 protein: CASSLELAGGSYNEQFF. The CDR3 DNA is TGTGCCAGCAGCTTGGAACTAGCGGGGGGTTCCTACAATGAGCAGTTCTTC.

The chain links TRBV10-3 to TRBJ2-1, with 10 bases fitting TRBD2. The germline CDR1 and CDR2 sequences are ENHRY and SYGVKD. The V gene end was trimmed by 5 bases and the J gene end by 5 bases; junction bases not matched to a gene: 6. CDR3 length equals 15 residues. For the CDR3, the DNA is TGTGCCATCAGTCCATTAGCGGGGGGAAACAATGAGCAGTTCTTC. The encoded protein is CAISPLAGGNNEQFF.

This clone was detected only once. The rearrangement joins TRBV5-1 to TRBJ2-1; TRBD1 matches 7 bases. With 5 bases clipped from V and 10 bases from J, the junction kept 9 bases outside the gene matches. CDR1 is SGHRS, CDR2 YFSETQ, per germline. CDR3 size: 13 residues. CDR3 protein: CASSRPPGQEQFF. The CDR3 DNA is TGCGCCAGCAGTCGACCGCCGGGACAGGAGCAGTTCTTC.

The gene calls are TRBV6-5 and TRBJ1-6; D not certain. The length of the CDR3 is 14 residues. The germline CDR1 and CDR2 sequences are MNHEY and SVGAGI. The germline V and J ends were trimmed by 7 bases and 7 bases, with 14 bases remaining between them. CDR3 region: CASKRTGENSPLHF. CDR3 DNA: TGTGCCAGCAAGAGGACCGGTGAAAATTCACCCCTCCACTTT.

The rearrangement joins TRBV9 to TRBJ2-3, with D tentatively TRBD1 or TRBD2 (6 bases each). There are 14 residues in the CDR3. Germline CDR1 is SGDLS and CDR2 is YYNGEE. Trimming left V 8 bases short and J 4 bases short, with 17 bases between. The CDR3 reads CASSLGGRSDTQYF. The CDR3 nucleotides read TGTGCCAGTTCCTTGGGGGGCCGCTCAGATACGCAGTATTTT.

The chain couples TRBV5-6 to TRBJ1-2, with D tentatively TRBD1 (6 bases). The CDR3 is 15 residues long. V was clipped by 0 bases and J by 4 bases, with 13 bases between them. Germline CDR1 SGHDT, CDR2 YYEEEE. CDR3 bases: TGTGCCAGCAGCTTGGTTGGGGGCGGCAGCTATGGCTACACCTTC. Its protein product is CASSLVGGGSYGYTF.

Only one count was recorded for this clone. The rearrangement joins TRBV19 to TRBJ2-3; D is possibly TRBD2 (5 bases). The germline V gene has CDR1 LNHDA and CDR2 SQIVND (reference sequence). The V gene lost 6 bases and the J gene lost 6 bases, with 16 bases spanning the gap. The CDR3 sequence is 14 residues long. CDR3 DNA sequence: TGTGCCAGTAGCATGCGGGTGCACTCCGATACGCAGTATTTT. It codes for CASSMRVHSDTQYF. The variable domain in full, with the rest retrieved from reference TRBV19 and TRBJ2-3, is DGGITQSPKYLFRKEGQNVTLSCEQNLNHDAMYWYRQDPGQGLRLIYYSQIVNDFQKGDIAEGYSVSREKKESFPLTVTSAQKNPTAFYLCASSMRVHSDTQYFGPGTRLTVL.

The chain couples TRBV7-9 to TRBJ2-3; tentatively, D is TRBD2 (6 bases). The ends were cut back, 1 base at V and 4 bases at J, with 15 bases in the middle. Germline CDR1 is SEHNR and CDR2 is FQNEAQ (reference sequence). The CDR3 consists of 16 residues. As DNA, the CDR3 is TGTGCCAGCAGCTTAGGGGCCCTGGGGGGTGCAGATACGCAGTATTTT. Its protein product is CASSLGALGGADTQYF.

The CDR3 DNA is TGTGCCAGCAGCACCCGGACAGGGGAGAACACTGAAGCTTTCTTT. It specifies CASSTRTGENTEAFF. The V and J genes are TRBV5-4 and TRBJ1-1; 9 bases align to TRBD1. The CDR3 length is 15 residues. The trim removed 4 bases at V and 1 base at J, leaving 5 bases unmatched. CDR1 SGHNT and CDR2 YYREEE come from the germline V gene (reference sequence).

The chain combines TRBV5-1 with TRBJ2-3; 10 nucleotides line up with TRBD2. The CDR3 is made up of 15 amino acids. Germline V CDR1 and CDR2: SGHRS, YFSETQ. V gave up 1 base and J gave up 6 bases; unmatched junction bases: 5. CDR3 bases: TGCGCCAGCAGCTTGAAACCGGGACTAGCGGATACGCAGTATTTT. It encodes CASSLKPGLADTQYF.

The chain couples TRBV5-1 to TRBJ2-3; TRBD2 agrees at 13 bases. J was trimmed by 3 bases and V by 2 bases; bases with no gene match: 6. Germline lookup yields CDR1 SGHRS and CDR2 YFSETQ. CDR3 length: 17 residues. CDR3 in DNA: TGCGCCAGCAGCTTACTAGCGGGGGGGCCTGTGACAGATACGCAGTATTTT. It translates to CASSLLAGGPVTDTQYF. Variable domain in full (rest from reference TRBV5-1 and TRBJ2-3): KAGVTQTPRYLIKTRGQQVTLSCSPISGHRSVSWYQQTPGQGLQFLFEYFSETQRNKGNFPGRFSGRQFSNSRSEMNVSTLELGDSALYLCASSLLAGGPVTDTQYFGPGTRLTVL.

The V call is TRBV18, the J call TRBJ2-1, with D tentatively TRBD2 (6 bases). Trimming left V 5 bases short and J 9 bases short, with 14 bases between. The CDR3 extends over 13 amino acids. Germline CDR1 reads KGHSH; CDR2 reads LQKENI. The CDR3 here is CASSSTQEGEQFF. In DNA form, the CDR3 reads TGTGCCAGCTCATCAACCCAGGAGGGTGAGCAGTTCTTC.

This clone was counted once. The genes are TRBV5-5 and TRBJ1-6; maybe TRBD1 (5 bases). Germline CDR1 SGHKS, CDR2 YYEKEE (reference sequence). Trimming stripped 0 bases from V and 5 bases from J, with 12 bases between. CDR3 size: 16 residues. The CDR3 DNA follows: TGTGCCAGCAGCTTGGGGGACGGTGGAAATAATTCACCCCTCCACTTT. It encodes CASSLGDGGNNSPLHF. The entire variable domain, with the rest obtained from reference TRBV5-5 and TRBJ1-6, is as follows: DAGVTQSPTHLIKTRGQQVTLRCSPISGHKSVSWYQQVLGQGPQFIFQYYEKEERGRGNFPDRFSARQFPNYSSELNVNALLLGDSALYLCASSLGDGGNNSPLHFGNGTRLTVT.

The chain joins TRBV11-2 to TRBJ1-1; maybe TRBD1 (6 bases). Per germline, CDR1 SGHAT and CDR2 FQNNGV. V lost 5 bases, J lost 0 bases, and 19 bases lay in between. The CDR3 loop spans 17 amino acids. CDR3 nucleotide sequence: TGTGCCAGCAGCCCCAACCCCTGGGGACAAATGAACACTGAAGCTTTCTTT. Residues: CASSPNPWGQMNTEAFF.

The chain recombines TRBV11-3 with TRBJ1-4; D not certain. This CDR3 has 13 amino acids. CDR1 and CDR2 from the germline V gene are SGHNT and YENEEA. The V and J ends lost 1 base and 7 bases respectively, with 7 bases between them. The chain's CDR3 is CASSLGEGEKLFF. The CDR3 DNA follows: TGTGCCAGCAGCTTAGGGGAAGGTGAAAAACTGTTTTTT.